This is a list of T cell receptor beta chains from one sample in a study of cytomegalovirus exposure and HLA in healthy donors. Assay: immunoSEQ multiplex PCR; the TCRdb copy retains only in-frame clones and omits some. Of under 200,000 clones listed, roughly nine tenths are singletons. The sequenced sample was PBMCs. These receptors were collected from a woman in her 30s in good health and CMV-seronegative. CDR3s include the opening cysteine and the closing phenylalanine or tryptophan. A D gene is named only where the DNA matches it firmly. Size values are once, few and many counts, or a class for expanded clones, and some rows have none.

size,J,D,V,DNA,CDR3
-,TRBJ2-3,-,TRBV18,TGTGCCAGCTCACCACCGGTTAGCACAGATACGCAGTATTTT,CASSPPVSTDTQYF
-,TRBJ1-6,-,TRBV4-3,TGCGCCAGCAGCCAGGACTCCGGCCCCCCTTCACCCCTCCACTTT,CASSQDSGPPSPLHF
-,TRBJ2-1,TRBD2,TRBV27,TGTGCCAGCAGGCCGGGACTAGCGGGGAATGAGCAGTTCTTC,CASRPGLAGNEQFF
-,TRBJ1-1,-,TRBV6-5,TGTGCCAGCAGTTACTCGACGTGGCGGGGCACTGAAGCTTTCTTT,CASSYSTWRGTEAFF
many,TRBJ1-2,-,TRBV9,TGTGCCAGCAGCGTAGCGGCATTTTCTAACTATGGCTACACCTTC,CASSVAAFSNYGYTF
-,TRBJ2-2,TRBD2,TRBV7-2,TGTGCCAGCAGTCCCGGTGGGGGGGGCACCGGGGAGCTGTTTTTT,CASSPGGGGTGELFF
-,TRBJ1-3,TRBD1,TRBV4-3,TGCGCCAGCAGCCAAGATCAGGGGACAGGGGTCGGAAACACCATATATTTT,CASSQDQGTGVGNTIYF
-,TRBJ2-7,TRBD1,TRBV30,TGTGCCTGGAGAGCCTCCACGGGACAGGGGGCCTACGAGCAGTACTTC,CAWRASTGQGAYEQYF
-,TRBJ2-2,-,TRBV6-5,TGTGCCAGCAGTTACGATTCTCGGGAGCTGTTTTTT,CASSYDSRELFF
-,TRBJ1-5,-,TRBV7-2,TGTGCCAGCAGCGTCCGGGACGACTTCCCCCAGCATTTT,CASSVRDDFPQHF
once,TRBJ1-2,TRBD1,TRBV19,TGTGCCAGTAGTATACCCTCCGGGACAGGGTCAACCTATGGCTACACCTTC,CASSIPSGTGSTYGYTF
few,TRBJ2-7,TRBD2,TRBV5-4,TGTGCCAGCAGCTTTGGTCCCGGGACTAACCTTTACGAGCAGTACTTC,CASSFGPGTNLYEQYF
-,TRBJ1-5,TRBD1,TRBV5-4,TGTGCCAGCAGCAGGGGGACAGGGACGGGTCAGCCCCAGCATTTT,CASSRGTGTGQPQHF
-,TRBJ2-1,-,TRBV5-6,TGTGCCAGCAGCTTGGGTAGGGTCAATGAGCAGTTCTTC,CASSLGRVNEQFF
few,TRBJ2-7,-,TRBV6-5,TGTGCCAGCAGTTACGCCTACGAGCAGTACTTC,CASSYAYEQYF
once,TRBJ2-2,TRBD1,TRBV11-2,TGTGCCAGCAACGACGGGACAGGGGTCACCGGGGAGCTGTTTTTT,CASNDGTGVTGELFF
-,TRBJ2-1,-,TRBV6-5,TGTGCCAGCAGTTTAATTACTAGGGGGGGTTACAATGAGCAGTTCTTC,CASSLITRGGYNEQFF
-,TRBJ1-2,TRBD1,TRBV2,TGTGCCAGCAGTGGAGACAGGGAGGGCTACACCTTC,CASSGDREGYTF
-,TRBJ1-2,-,TRBV21-1,TGTGCCAGCAGCAAAGCTCAGGGAACCTTC,CASSKAQGTF
once,TRBJ1-5,-,TRBV4-3,TGCGCCAGCAGCCGCCATCTTAATCAGCCCCAGCATTTT,CASSRHLNQPQHF
-,TRBJ2-5,TRBD2,TRBV7-6,TGTGCCAGCAGCTTCGAACTAGCGGGAGGGGAGACCCAGTACTTC,CASSFELAGGETQYF
once,TRBJ1-2,TRBD1,TRBV14,TGTGCCAGCAGCCATTCTTGGGACAGGGCGATTTATGGCTACACCTTC,CASSHSWDRAIYGYTF
-,TRBJ2-1,-,TRBV6-5,TGTGCCAGCAGTTACGGGATTAGCAATGAGCAGTTCTTC,CASSYGISNEQFF
-,TRBJ1-6,-,TRBV6-5,TGTGCCAGCAGTTCCGACCAGCGAAATTCACCCCTCCACTTT,CASSSDQRNSPLHF
-,TRBJ1-3,TRBD1,TRBV5-4,TGTGCCAGCAGCCGAAGTACAGGGGCTGGAAACACCATATATTTT,CASSRSTGAGNTIYF
once,TRBJ2-7,-,TRBV11-3,TGTGCCAGCAGCTCCACAGAAGAGCAGTACTTC,CASSSTEEQYF
-,TRBJ2-1,TRBD2,TRBV7-8,TGTGCCAGCAGCTTTTCTAGCGGGAGGGTGTACAATGAGCAGTTCTTC,CASSFSSGRVYNEQFF
-,TRBJ2-7,-,TRBV27,TGTGCCAGCAGTATACCTGGACTCACACTCTACGAGCAGTACTTC,CASSIPGLTLYEQYF
-,TRBJ2-7,-,TRBV11-3,TGTGCCAGCAGCTACAGGGAGAGGAGCGAGCAGTACTTC,CASSYRERSEQYF
-,TRBJ2-1,TRBD2,TRBV7-2,TGTGCCAGCAGCTTAGTGAGCGGGGACCCCAATGAGCAGTTCTTC,CASSLVSGDPNEQFF
-,TRBJ2-2,TRBD1,TRBV7-3,TGTGCCAGCAGCCTCCGGGACAGGATAACCGGGGAGCTGTTTTTT,CASSLRDRITGELFF
-,TRBJ2-5,TRBD1,TRBV5-1,TGCGCCAGCAGCCTCCCTCCGGGACAGGGGGCTAAGAAGGGGACCCAGTACTTC,CASSLPPGQGAKKGTQYF
-,TRBJ2-1,TRBD2,TRBV2,TGTGCCAGCAGGACGGGACTAGCGGGAGACAATGAGCAGTTCTTC,CASRTGLAGDNEQFF
-,TRBJ1-6,-,TRBV7-8,TGTGCCAGCAGTCCAGTCACCAGGTCATCACCCCTCCACTTT,CASSPVTRSSPLHF
once,TRBJ2-7,TRBD1,TRBV4-2,TGTGCCAGCAGCCAGGTTAGTCCTGCAGGGGGCGTCGGCGAGCAGTACTTC,CASSQVSPAGGVGEQYF
-,TRBJ1-4,-,TRBV7-9,TGTGCCAGCAGCCCCGGCTCCTTTGAAAAACTGTTTTTT,CASSPGSFEKLFF
-,TRBJ1-4,TRBD1,TRBV13,TGTGCCAGCAGCGCCCGGGACAGGGATGAAAAACTGTTTTTT,CASSARDRDEKLFF
-,TRBJ2-5,TRBD1,TRBV12-5,TGTGCTAGTGGTTGGACAGGCGTTAAGGCCCAGTACTTC,CASGWTGVKAQYF
many,TRBJ2-1,TRBD2,TRBV9,TGTGCCAGCAGCGTACGGGGGAGGGAGGGATTGAATGAGCAGTTCTTC,CASSVRGREGLNEQFF
once,TRBJ2-3,TRBD1,TRBV9,TGTGCCAGCAGCAGAAGACAGGGTGGGGACACAGATACGCAGTATTTT,CASSRRQGGDTDTQYF